This T cell receptor beta chain was identified during a study of cytomegalovirus exposure and HLA in healthy donors. Study-level findings and limits: Some V segments (TRBV6-2 and TRBV6-3 among them) were excluded as indistinguishable. Presence/absence analyses assumed roughly uniform sequencing depth across donors.

Regarding this clone: Its antigen remains unknown.

Primers included in the PCR were 60 Vbeta and 13 Jbeta primers. Clones were sequenced by immunoSEQ multiplex PCR, and TCRdb holds only the in-frame ones, with some missing. Of approximately 190,000 clones detected, around 83% appear once; the ten largest clones hold around 0.8%. The V and J ends lost 4 bases and 4 bases, in that order; junction bases with no gene match: 7. Germline-derived CDR1 and CDR2 are SGDLS and YYNGEE. This CDR3 spans 16 amino acids. This TCR derives from a woman between 18 and 30 years old in good health and CMV-seronegative. Sequencing was performed on PBMCs. The rearrangement links TRBV9 to TRBJ2-1, with 11 bases that match TRBD2. For the CDR3, the DNA is TGTGCCAGCAGCAGAATGGGACTAGCGGCATACAATGAGCAGTTCTTC. This encodes CASSRMGLAAYNEQFF.